Listed here are 23 T cell receptor beta chains from one sample, sequenced in a study of T cell responses to AZD1222 COVID-19 vaccine. The protocol was immunoSEQ multiplex PCR, while the TCRdb copy is restricted to in-frame clones and leaves out a portion. The sample consists of around 85,000 clones, 65% to 90% of them appearing once. The material sequenced was peripheral blood, taken on day 0 of AZD1222 vaccination. These TCRs come from an adult in good health.

The genes are TRBV9 and TRBJ1-4; 7 positions match TRBD1. Per germline, CDR1 SGDLS and CDR2 YYNGEE. The CDR3 runs to 14 residues. V dropped 3 bases and J dropped 7; count of bases not matched to a gene: 6. The CDR3 DNA sequence: TGTGCCAGCAGCGAGAGGGGGCACAGTGAAAAACTGTTTTTT. It translates to CASSERGHSEKLFF.

V is TRBV5-6 and J is TRBJ2-7; D is possibly TRBD1 or TRBD2 (5 bases each). CDR3 length equals 14 residues. Germline CDR1 SGHDT, CDR2 YYEEEE. Deletions cut 4 bases from V and 7 bases from J, with 18 bases between. CDR3 sequence reads: CASSLGRIPSEQYF. The CDR3 DNA reads as TGTGCCAGCAGCCTGGGACGGATACCTAGTGAGCAGTACTTC.

This sequence joins TRBV7-9 and TRBJ2-1; 9 nucleotides agree with TRBD2. Germline CDR1 is SEHNR and CDR2 is FQNEAQ (reference sequence). The CDR3 covers 14 residues. J gave up 7 bases and V 4 bases, and 5 bases lay outside the gene matches. In DNA form, the CDR3 reads TGTGCCAGCAGCTCATTAGCGGGAGCTAATGAGCAGTTCTTC. Protein sequence: CASSSLAGANEQFF.

The CDR3 DNA follows: TGTGCCAGCAGCAGGCAGGCCTCAAACACTGAAGCTTTCTTT. Translating it yields CASSRQASNTEAFF. The chain has TRBV5-4 and TRBJ1-1; D gene ambiguous. The ends were cut back, 4 bases at V and 2 bases at J, with 12 bases in the middle. CDR1 SGHNT and CDR2 YYREEE come from the germline V gene (reference sequence). The CDR3 is 14 residues long. Using reference TRBV5-4 and TRBJ1-1 for the parts outside the CDR3, the full variable domain is ETGVTQSPTHLIKTRGQQVTLRCSSQSGHNTVSWYQQALGQGPQFIFQYYREEENGRGNFPPRFSGLQFPNYSSELNVNALELDDSALYLCASSRQASNTEAFFGQGTRLTVV.

V gene TRBV2 combines with J gene TRBJ1-1; D is undetermined. The CDR3 consists of 11 residues. In germline, CDR1 is SNHLY, CDR2 FYNNEI. Trimming removed 8 bases from V and 6 bases from J, with 10 bases in between. The CDR3 here is CASWTGAEAFF. The CDR3 DNA follows: TGTGCCAGCTGGACCGGCGCTGAAGCTTTCTTT.

The J gene is TRBJ2-7, the V gene TRBV3-1 (or the pseudogene TRBV3-2), with D possibly matching TRBD1 (5 bases). Germline CDR1 and CDR2: LGHDT and YNNKEL (reference sequence). Between the trimmed V and J ends, which lost 5 bases and 2 bases, there was a span of 19 bases. This CDR3 has 16 residues. As DNA, the CDR3 is TGTGCCAGCAGCAGGGTGGGGCAGGGCGCCGCCTACGAGCAGTACTTC. Amino acid sequence: CASSRVGQGAAYEQYF.

The chain is built from TRBV24-1 and TRBJ2-3, with D possibly matching TRBD2 (6 bases). The CDR3 consists of 13 residues. The germline V gene encodes CDR1 KGHDR and CDR2 SFDVKD. Between the trimmed V and J ends, which lost 0 bases and 11 bases, there was a span of 11 bases. The CDR3 DNA is TGTGCCACCAGTGATTTGGGAGGGGATCGGCAGTATTTT. Protein sequence: CATSDLGGDRQYF.

The chain uses TRBV29-1 and TRBJ1-4, with D possibly matching TRBD1 (6 bases). Trimming stripped 3 bases from V and 8 bases from J, with 13 bases between. The CDR3 has 13 residues. Germline loops: CDR1 SQVTM, CDR2 ANQGSEA. The CDR3 loop is CSVDSQGGEKLFF. DNA for the CDR3: TGCAGCGTTGATTCACAGGGCGGCGAAAAACTGTTTTTT.

The rearrangement uses TRBV19 and TRBJ1-2; D call uncertain. V gave up 5 bases and J gave up 3 bases, with 7 bases separating them. Germline lookup yields CDR1 LNHDA and CDR2 SQIVND (reference sequence). The CDR3 is 12 residues long. The CDR3 bases are TGTGCCAGTAGTGACGGTTACTATGGCTACACCTTC. It yields the protein CASSDGYYGYTF.

The CDR3 region is CASSLSVGEQYF. As DNA, the CDR3 is TGTGCCAGCAGCTTGTCAGTCGGCGAGCAGTACTTC. The chain joins TRBV5-6 to TRBJ2-7; D not certain. The V end was cut by 1 base, the J end by 6 bases, with 8 bases between. CDR1 and CDR2 (germline): SGHDT, YYEEEE. The CDR3 covers 12 residues.

V usage is TRBV27 and J usage is TRBJ1-1; D call uncertain. Germline loops: CDR1 MNHEY, CDR2 SMNVEV (reference sequence). Trimming removed 3 bases at V and 3 bases at J, with 14 bases between. CDR3 length equals 15 residues. The CDR3 is CASSFVGAADTEAFF. As DNA, the CDR3 is TGTGCCAGCAGTTTCGTTGGAGCCGCGGACACTGAAGCTTTCTTT.

This rearrangement joins TRBV7-2 to TRBJ2-5; TRBD2 agrees at 12 bases. Germline CDR1 SGHTA, CDR2 FQGNSA. The CDR3 loop spans 16 amino acids. J lost 7 bases, V lost 0 bases, and 6 bases had no gene match. In DNA, the CDR3 is TGTGCCAGCAGCTTAGCGGCTAGCGGGGGGGCGGGGACCCAGTACTTC. Protein product: CASSLAASGGAGTQYF.

This sequence joins TRBV28 and TRBJ1-6; D is possibly TRBD1 (5 bases). From germline, CDR1 is MDHEN and CDR2 SYDVKM. V was clipped by 6 bases and J by 0 bases, with 21 bases between them. This CDR3 is built from 19 residues. In DNA form, the CDR3 reads TGTGCCAGCAGAAAACACAGGATAGGCGTTAGCTCCTATAATTCACCCCTCCACTTT. Its translation: CASRKHRIGVSSYNSPLHF.

This clone was seen a handful of times. The V gene is TRBV21-1, the J gene TRBJ2-2; the table's TRBD2 call for D was not verified on the DNA. TRBV21-1 is described as a pseudogene. The CDR3 is 18 residues long. The CDR3 bases are TGTGCCAGCAGCAAAGTGTGTCTAGCGGGCGTGAACACCGGGGAGCTGTTTTTT. As protein: CASSKVCLAGVNTGELFF.

CDR3 bases: TGTGCCAGCAGCGCTTCTAGACACGGGGGGACAGCGGCCCAATTCTATAGCAATCAGCCCCAGCATTTT. This encodes CASSASRHGGTAAQFYSNQPQHF. The chain couples TRBV2 to TRBJ1-5; TRBD1 agrees at 7 bases. This CDR3 is built from 23 residues. Germline assignment: CDR1 SNHLY and CDR2 FYNNEI. V was pared by 6 bases and J by 0 bases, with 29 bases of the junction left unmatched. Full variable domain (remainder filled in from reference TRBV2 and TRBJ1-5): EPEVTQTPSHQVTQMGQEVILRCVPISNHLYFYWYRQILGQKVEFLVSFYNNEISEKSEIFDDQFSVERPDGSNFTLKIRSTKLEDSAMYFCASSASRHGGTAAQFYSNQPQHFGDGTRLSIL.

The genes are TRBV30 and TRBJ2-1, with TRBD2 matching over 11 bases. The V gene end was trimmed by 0 bases and the J gene end by 6 bases; junction bases not matched to a gene: 10. Germline loops: CDR1 GTSNPN, CDR2 SVGIG (reference sequence). The CDR3 is 17 amino acids. The CDR3 loop is CAWSVLGLADLLNEQFF. CDR3 DNA: TGTGCCTGGAGTGTACTGGGACTAGCGGACCTACTCAATGAGCAGTTCTTC.

The rearrangement links TRBV5-4 to TRBJ2-1, with a weak D call TRBD2 (6 bases). Germline V gene lookup returns CDR1 SGHNT and CDR2 YYREEE (reference sequence). Trimming removed 0 bases from V and 5 bases from J, with 12 bases in between. The CDR3 is 15 amino acids. In DNA, the CDR3 is TGTGCCAGCAGCTTGGTTGGCGGGGCCAACAATGAGCAGTTCTTC. Translated: CASSLVGGANNEQFF.

This clone appeared a single time. The chain joins TRBV6-5 to TRBJ1-2; TRBD1 matches 10 bases. J was trimmed by 5 bases and V by 6 bases; bases with no gene match: 6. Germline CDR1 reads MNHEY; CDR2 reads SVGAGI. This CDR3 has 14 amino acids. CDR3 amino acids: CASRRDRGRYGYTF. DNA of the CDR3: TGTGCCAGCAGAAGGGACAGGGGAAGGTATGGCTACACCTTC.

In its sample, this clone was seen once. This chain connects TRBV4-1 to TRBJ1-4; D is unclear. Looked up from germline, CDR1 is MGHRA and CDR2 is YSYEKL. V lost 0 bases and J lost 0, with 5 bases in between. The CDR3 loop spans 15 amino acids. The CDR3 reads CASSQEIATNEKLFF. The CDR3 DNA is TGCGCCAGCAGCCAAGAGATTGCAACTAATGAAAAACTGTTTTTT.

The rearrangement links TRBV7-2 to TRBJ1-1; tentative D call: TRBD1 (5 bases). This CDR3 comprises 13 residues. V gave up 3 bases and J gave up 6 bases, with 11 bases separating them. From germline, CDR1 is SGHTA and CDR2 FQGNSA. The DNA for the CDR3 is TGTGCCAGCAGCTTGGGGTTGGGGGCTGAAGCTTTCTTT. It yields the protein CASSLGLGAEAFF.

The V gene is TRBV27, the J gene TRBJ2-3; possible D gene TRBD2, 6 bases. The V gene lost 1 base and the J gene lost 6 bases, with 11 bases spanning the gap. The CDR3 has 14 amino acids. Germline V gene data show CDR1 as MNHEY and CDR2 as SMNVEV (reference sequence). The CDR3 sequence: CASSLWGRQDTQYF. The CDR3 nucleotides are TGTGCCAGCAGTTTATGGGGGAGGCAGGATACGCAGTATTTT.

With regard to this clone: Its ends do not fully match the called genes, so a read error is possible. The V gene is TRBV5-4, the J gene TRBJ2-3, with D tentatively TRBD2 (7 bases). Germline loops: CDR1 SGHNT, CDR2 YYREEE (reference sequence). This CDR3 region has 13 residues. For the CDR3, the DNA is TGTACCAGCAGCTCGAGGGGGGGTGATACGCAGTATTTT. Translation: CTSSSRGGDTQYF.

This sequence joins TRBV5-4 and TRBJ2-7, with no clear D. The V gene's germline CDR1 is SGHNT and CDR2 YYREEE (reference sequence). Trimming took off 1 base at V and 4 bases at J, with 15 bases between the two ends. The CDR3 spans 15 residues. CDR3 sequence reads: CASSLMFGPIYEQYF. CDR3 bases: TGTGCCAGCAGCTTGATGTTCGGGCCAATTTACGAGCAGTACTTC.